The sequence of this TCR beta chain was determined in a study of tissue T cells after allogeneic stem cell transplantation. The CDR3 is made up of 13 amino acids. V lost 0 bases and J 6 bases, leaving 11 bases between the germline ends. Germline assignment: CDR1 GTSNPN and CDR2 SVGIG (reference sequence). Some clones are missing from TCRdb's copy, which holds only in-frame ones; the method was immunoSEQ multiplex PCR. The sample yields about 6,800 clones, under 75% seen once. The chain couples TRBV30 to TRBJ1-2, with D hard to call. This TCR derives from a female donor over 55 with lung cancer. Sequencing used duodenum tissue, obtained at autopsy. In nucleotides, the CDR3 is TGTGCCTGGAGTGTAACGGGGTACGATGGCTACACCTTC. It translates to CAWSVTGYDGYTF.